These 23 T cell receptor beta chains came from one sample sequenced in a study of shared clonotypes between healthy human individuals. Data came from immunoSEQ multiplex PCR; TCRdb stores just in-frame clones and leaves some out. The sample carries 470,000 or so clones, 81% recorded once. The material sequenced was PBMCs. These TCRs come from a middle-aged woman in good health. Some clones in this sample may be carry-over from other donors' samples.

The V and J genes are TRBV6-5 and TRBJ2-7; D not certain. Germline CDR1 reads MNHEY; CDR2 reads SVGAGI. The CDR3 runs to 12 residues. V lost 8 bases and J lost 3, with 11 bases in between. CDR3 bases: TGTGCCAGCCGATGCGTGAACTACGAGCAGTACTTC. Its protein is CASRCVNYEQYF.

The V call is TRBV29-1, the J call TRBJ1-1, with no clear D. V lost 2 bases to trimming and J lost 11 bases, with 12 bases between them. This CDR3 has 11 residues. The V gene's germline CDR1 is SQVTM and CDR2 ANQGSEA. This chain's CDR3 is CSVEMAAKAFF. Here the CDR3 DNA reads TGCAGCGTTGAAATGGCCGCTAAGGCTTTCTTT.

The chain joins TRBV10-2 to TRBJ1-5, with TRBD1 matching 8 bases. Per germline, CDR1 WSHSY and CDR2 SAAADI. The CDR3 has 14 residues. With V trimmed by 6 bases and J by 1 base, 2 bases remained unmatched. The CDR3 sequence is CASRQGDSNQPQHF. CDR3 sequence (DNA): TGCGCCAGCAGACAGGGGGACAGCAATCAGCCCCAGCATTTT.

This rearrangement joins TRBV19 to TRBJ2-7; D may be TRBD1 (6 bases). Trimming took off 5 bases at V and 0 bases at J, with 14 bases between the two ends. The CDR3 loop spans 15 amino acids. CDR1 and CDR2 from the germline V gene are LNHDA and SQIVND (reference sequence). The CDR3 loop reads CASSPQGKSSYEQYF. The CDR3 DNA follows: TGTGCCAGTAGTCCCCAGGGGAAGTCCTCCTACGAGCAGTACTTC.

V is TRBV28 and J is TRBJ1-4; 7 nucleotides match TRBD1. With V trimmed by 8 bases and J by 0 bases, 9 bases remained unmatched. This CDR3 comprises 16 residues. Per germline, CDR1 MDHEN and CDR2 SYDVKM. CDR3 loop: CASVGTAAPTNEKLFF. Here the CDR3 DNA reads TGTGCCAGCGTCGGGACAGCCGCCCCAACTAATGAAAAACTGTTTTTT.

The rearrangement joins TRBV7-2 to TRBJ2-7; no reliable D call. The germline gives CDR1 SGHTA, CDR2 FQGNSA. Trimming took off 5 bases at V and 6 bases at J, with 20 bases between the two ends. CDR3 length equals 15 residues. For the CDR3, the DNA is TGTGCCAGCAGCAAATCTGCTTTTGGGTACGGCGAGCAGTACTTC. Amino acids: CASSKSAFGYGEQYF.

The chain has TRBV6-5 and TRBJ1-1; tentatively, D is TRBD1 (5 bases). CDR1 and CDR2 (germline): MNHEY, SVGAGI. This CDR3 is built from 12 residues. The V and J ends lost 2 bases and 6 bases respectively, with 7 bases between them. The CDR3 bases are TGTGCCAGCAGTTACGGGGCGTCTGAAGCTTTCTTT. As protein: CASSYGASEAFF.

The V and J genes are TRBV28 and TRBJ2-1, with 11 positions matching TRBD2. V was clipped by 3 bases and J by 8 bases; unmatched bases: 3. CDR1 is MDHEN, CDR2 SYDVKM, per germline. This CDR3 is built from 14 residues. DNA for the CDR3: TGTGCCAGCAGTTTCGGGACTAGCGGCCATGAGCAGTTCTTC. Translated, it gives CASSFGTSGHEQFF.

This sequence joins TRBV30 and TRBJ2-3; unclear D gene. The length of the CDR3 is 13 residues. CDR1 GTSNPN and CDR2 SVGIG come from the germline V gene (reference sequence). DNA for the CDR3: TGTGCTCACAACCCAGGAGGCACAGATACGCAGTATTTT. Translation gives CAHNPGGTDTQYF.

With respect to this clone: At the DNA level, this CDR3 is encoded by other sequences in the same sample as well. The J gene is TRBJ2-1, the V gene TRBV7-9; 9 bases agree with TRBD2. Germline loops: CDR1 SEHNR, CDR2 FQNEAQ (reference sequence). This CDR3 comprises 14 residues. Losses at the gene ends were 1 base for V and 9 bases for J; bases not matched to a gene: 4. CDR3 in amino acids: CASSLGGLASEQFF. CDR3 nucleotide sequence: TGTGCCAGCAGCTTAGGGGGACTAGCCAGTGAGCAGTTCTTC.

As DNA, the CDR3 is TGTGCCAGCAGTGAAAGGAGGGAAATCTACGAGCAGTACTTC. Its protein is CASSERREIYEQYF. The chain recombines TRBV25-1 with TRBJ2-7; D is perhaps TRBD2 (6 bases). This CDR3 spans 14 amino acids. Per germline, CDR1 MGHDK and CDR2 SYGVNS. The V end lost 2 bases, the J end lost 3 bases, and 11 bases lay between the germline ends.

This clone was counted a single time. The rearrangement uses TRBV7-9 and TRBJ2-1; no clear D. Germline CDR1 is SEHNR and CDR2 is FQNEAQ (reference sequence). Trimming stripped 2 bases from V and 7 bases from J, with 9 bases between. This CDR3 has 13 amino acids. The CDR3 reads CASSLNARNEQFF. The CDR3 DNA follows: TGTGCCAGCAGCTTAAATGCCAGAAATGAGCAGTTCTTC.

CDR3 DNA sequence: TGTGCCAGCTCACCTATAGCGGGGCCCTACAATGAGCAGTTCTTC. Translated: CASSPIAGPYNEQFF. The J gene is TRBJ2-1, the V gene TRBV18, with 8 bases lining up with TRBD2. Germline V lookup: CDR1 KGHSH, CDR2 LQKENI. The CDR3 runs to 15 residues. V dropped 3 bases and J dropped 2; count of bases not matched to a gene: 3. Together with reference TRBV18 and TRBJ2-1, the CDR3 gives the full variable domain: NAGVMQNPRHLVRRRGQEARLRCSPMKGHSHVYWYRQLPEEGLKFMVYLQKENIIDESGMPKERFSAEFPKEGPSILRIQQVVRGDSAAYFCASSPIAGPYNEQFFGPGTRLTVL.

V gene TRBV7-7 combines with J gene TRBJ2-5; D is unresolved. The V end lost 1 base, the J end lost 4 bases, and 13 bases lay between the germline ends. CDR1 and CDR2 (germline): SSHAT, FNYEAQ (reference sequence). The CDR3 spans 15 residues. CDR3 sequence (DNA): TGTGCCAGCAGCTTAGGTGCGGAGCCTCGAGAGACCCAGTACTTC. This encodes CASSLGAEPRETQYF.

The chain carries TRBV11-2 and TRBJ2-1; 10 bases are a match to TRBD2. V lost 5 bases and J lost 5; bases outside the gene matches: 3. The germline gives CDR1 SGHAT, CDR2 FQNNGV. CDR3 length: 14 residues. Here the CDR3 reads CASSPSGSDNEQFF. The CDR3 DNA reads as TGTGCCAGCAGCCCTAGCGGGAGTGACAATGAGCAGTTCTTC.

Regarding this clone: A far larger clone is a single base away, which makes a read error likely. The chain recombines TRBV28 with TRBJ1-1, with 9 positions matching TRBD1. The CDR3 spans 15 residues. CDR1 MDHEN and CDR2 SYDVKM come from the germline V gene. For the CDR3, the DNA is TGTGCCATCAGTTCAACAGGGGGCGTTTACACTGAAGCTTTCTTT. As protein: CAISSTGGVYTEAFF.

To note about this clone: With a far larger clone one base away, a read error is the likely cause. This sample includes further DNA sequences coding for the same CDR3. J is TRBJ2-7 and V is TRBV29-1, with 8 positions matching TRBD2. CDR1 and CDR2 (germline): SQVTM, ANQGSEA. The CDR3 is 12 amino acids. Germline trimming cut 6 bases from V and 4 bases from J; bases unmatched to any gene: 5. This CDR3 is CSVYAGGYEQYF. The CDR3 bases are TGCAGCGTCTACGCGGGGGGATACGAGCAGTACTTC.

V gene TRBV2 combines with J gene TRBJ1-5, with D perhaps matching TRBD1 (5 bases). Trimming left V 5 bases short and J 8 bases short, with 13 bases between. CDR1 and CDR2 from the germline V gene are SNHLY and FYNNEI. The CDR3 extends over 13 amino acids. The CDR3 region is CASSPRGWEPQHF. DNA for the CDR3: TGTGCCAGCAGTCCGAGGGGTTGGGAGCCCCAGCATTTT.

Concerning this clone itself: This likely came from a read error, as a far larger clone is one base away. Other DNA sequences within the sample encode an identical CDR3. The gene calls are TRBV27 and TRBJ2-3, with TRBD2 as a possible D gene (6 bases). Germline CDR1 and CDR2: MNHEY and SMNVEV (reference sequence). V was pared by 6 bases and J by 3 bases, with 16 bases between. There are 15 residues in the CDR3. DNA of the CDR3: TGTGCCAGCAGCTCCGGGAGTATCCGTACAGATACGCAGTATTTT. Amino acids: CASSSGSIRTDTQYF.

J is TRBJ2-3 and V is TRBV7-2; the match to TRBD2 covers 7 bases. Germline V gene data show CDR1 as SGHTA and CDR2 as FQGNSA. V trimming: 6 bases; J trimming: 2 bases; junction bases outside the gene matches: 8. CDR3 length: 15 amino acids. The CDR3 DNA is TGTGCCAGCAGTGCGAGGGACTACCTCACAGATACGCAGTATTTT. This encodes CASSARDYLTDTQYF.

On this clone: With a far larger clone one base away, a read error is the likely cause. Distinct nucleotide sequences in the sample also encode this CDR3. J is TRBJ1-1 and V is TRBV10-1, with D unclear. CDR3 length equals 13 residues. Germline values: CDR1 WNHNN, CDR2 SYGVQD (reference sequence). Trimming took off 5 bases at V and 5 bases at J, with 12 bases between the two ends. The CDR3 region is CASSRGVSTEAFF. The CDR3 DNA reads as TGCGCCAGCAGTCGTGGTGTCAGTACTGAAGCTTTCTTT.

The genes are TRBV4-3 and TRBJ1-2; 9 bases match TRBD1. Losses at the gene ends were 2 bases for V and 6 bases for J; bases not matched to a gene: 10. The germline gives CDR1 LGHNA, CDR2 YSLEER. This CDR3 has 16 residues. CDR3: CASSQFLQGARHGYTF. The CDR3, as DNA: TGCGCCAGCAGCCAATTCCTACAGGGGGCGCGGCATGGCTACACCTTC.

The chain couples TRBV28 to TRBJ2-2; D possibly corresponds to TRBD2 (6 bases). The CDR3 sequence is 15 residues long. Trimming took off 3 bases at V and 3 bases at J, with 11 bases between the two ends. From germline, CDR1 is MDHEN and CDR2 SYDVKM. The CDR3 sequence: CASSFSAGDTGELFF. The DNA for the CDR3 is TGTGCCAGCAGTTTCTCAGCGGGTGACACCGGGGAGCTGTTTTTT.